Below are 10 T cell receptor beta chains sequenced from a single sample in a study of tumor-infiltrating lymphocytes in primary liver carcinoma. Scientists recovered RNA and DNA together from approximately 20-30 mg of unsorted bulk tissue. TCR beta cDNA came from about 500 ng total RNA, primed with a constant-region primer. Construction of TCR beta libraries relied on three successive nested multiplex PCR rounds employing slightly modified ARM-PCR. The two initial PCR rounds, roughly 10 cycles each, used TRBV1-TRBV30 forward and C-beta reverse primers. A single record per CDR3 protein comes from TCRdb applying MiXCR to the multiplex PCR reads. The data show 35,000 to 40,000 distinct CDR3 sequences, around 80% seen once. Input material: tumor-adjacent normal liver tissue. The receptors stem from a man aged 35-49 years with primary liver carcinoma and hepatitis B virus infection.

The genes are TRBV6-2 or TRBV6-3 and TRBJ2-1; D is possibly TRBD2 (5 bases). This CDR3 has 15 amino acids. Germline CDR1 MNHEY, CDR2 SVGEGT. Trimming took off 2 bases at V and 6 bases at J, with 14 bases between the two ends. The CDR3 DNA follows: TGTGCCAGCAGTTACCGAGACTACCAATGCAATGAGCAGTTCTTC. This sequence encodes CASSYRDYQCNEQFF.

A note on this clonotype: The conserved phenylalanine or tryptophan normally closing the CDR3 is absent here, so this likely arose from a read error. The CDR3: CASSLDLGVAQPQHP. CDR3 nucleotide sequence: TGTGCCAGTAGCTTAGATCTGGGGGTGGCTCAGCCCCAGCATCCT. The V gene is TRBV11-3, the J gene TRBJ1-5; TRBD1 might be the D (5 bases). The germline V gene encodes CDR1 SGHNT and CDR2 YENEEA. The length of the CDR3 is 15 residues.

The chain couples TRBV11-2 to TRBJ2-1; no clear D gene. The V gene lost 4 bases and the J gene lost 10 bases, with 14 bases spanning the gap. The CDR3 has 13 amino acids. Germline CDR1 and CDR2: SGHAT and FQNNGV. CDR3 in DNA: TGTGCCAGCAGCTCCTCTCCGGGTCAAGAGCAGTTCTTC. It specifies CASSSSPGQEQFF.

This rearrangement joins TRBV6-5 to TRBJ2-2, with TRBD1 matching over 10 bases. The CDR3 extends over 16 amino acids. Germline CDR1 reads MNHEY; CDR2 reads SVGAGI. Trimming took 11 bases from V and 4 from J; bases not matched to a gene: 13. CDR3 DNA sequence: TGTGCCGGCAATTACTCGGGGACAGGGGCCACCGGGGAGCTGTTTTTT. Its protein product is CAGNYSGTGATGELFF.

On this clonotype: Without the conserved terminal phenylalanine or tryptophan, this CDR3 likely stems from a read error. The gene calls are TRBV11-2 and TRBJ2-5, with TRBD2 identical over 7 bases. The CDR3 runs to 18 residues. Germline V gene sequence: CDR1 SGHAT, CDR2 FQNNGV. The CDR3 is CASSPSSIQDTGRETQYY. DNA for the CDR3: TGTGCCAGCAGCCCTAGCTCAATCCAGGATACTGGGCGGGAGACTCAGTACTAT.

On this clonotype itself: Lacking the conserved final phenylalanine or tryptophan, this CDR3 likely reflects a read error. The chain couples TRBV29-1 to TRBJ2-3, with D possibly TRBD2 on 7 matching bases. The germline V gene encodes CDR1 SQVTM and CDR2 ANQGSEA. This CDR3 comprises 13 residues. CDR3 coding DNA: TGCAGCGCCCGGACGGGGGGCGGAGATACACAGTATTCT. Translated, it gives CSARTGGGDTQYS.

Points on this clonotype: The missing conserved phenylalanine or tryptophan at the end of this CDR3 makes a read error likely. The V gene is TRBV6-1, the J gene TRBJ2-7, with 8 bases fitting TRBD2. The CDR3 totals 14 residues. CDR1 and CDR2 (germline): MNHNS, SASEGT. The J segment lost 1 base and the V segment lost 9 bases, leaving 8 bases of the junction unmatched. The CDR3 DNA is TGTGCCAGTATAAGCGGGAGCTTGTCCTACGAGCAGTACTTG. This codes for CASISGSLSYEQYL.

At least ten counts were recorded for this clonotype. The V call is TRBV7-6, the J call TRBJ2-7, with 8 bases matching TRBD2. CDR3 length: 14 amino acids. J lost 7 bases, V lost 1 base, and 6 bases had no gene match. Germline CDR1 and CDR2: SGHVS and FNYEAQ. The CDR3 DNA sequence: TGTGCCAGCAGCTTAGGAGGCGGGGGGACGGAGCAGTACTTC. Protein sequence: CASSLGGGGTEQYF.

The CDR3 sequence is CARRWTGASQPQYF. The CDR3 bases are TGTGCCAGGAGGTGGACAGGGGCTTCCCAGCCCCAGTATTTT. V gene TRBV28 combines with J gene TRBJ1-5; 9 nucleotides agree with TRBD1. The last part of the DNA fits TRBJ2-3 better; the J call may be wrong. Per the germline V gene, CDR1 is MDHEN and CDR2 is SYDVKM. CDR3 length: 14 amino acids.

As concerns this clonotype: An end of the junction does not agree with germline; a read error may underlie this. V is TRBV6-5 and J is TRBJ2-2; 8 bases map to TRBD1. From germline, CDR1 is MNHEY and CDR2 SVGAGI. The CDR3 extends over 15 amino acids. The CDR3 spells CANSYQDRVTGELFF. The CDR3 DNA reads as TGTGCCAACAGTTATCAGGACAGGGTCACCGGGGAGCTATTTTTT.